A single sample gave rise to the 2 T cell receptor beta chains below, sequenced in a study of radiation and T cells in renal cell carcinoma. Sequenced by immunoSEQ multiplex PCR; TCRdb stores in-frame clones only, minus some. The data show thousands of clones, less than 65% seen once. Specified treatment: 15 Gy SBRT to primary tumor, nephrectomy 4 weeks later. The sample was tumor tissue, taken from a patient whose treatment included radiotherapy and nephrectomy. Source of these receptors: a woman aged 60-70 years with renal cell carcinoma.

The chain links TRBV4-2 to TRBJ2-7, with 11 bases lining up with TRBD2. CDR3 length equals 16 residues. J lost 0 bases, V lost 4 bases, and 5 bases had no gene match. CDR1 is LGHNA and CDR2 is YNFKEQ in the germline V gene. Here the CDR3 DNA reads TGTGCCAGCAGCCGCCAAACTAGCGGGAGCTCCTACGAGCAGTACTTC. It specifies CASSRQTSGSSYEQYF.

CDR3 sequence (DNA): TGTGCCAGCGCCCGCAGGGGGCTCGGCATTCAGTACTTC. Amino acid sequence: CASARRGLGIQYF. This sequence joins TRBV7-2 and TRBJ2-4; 8 bases line up with TRBD1. Germline V gene data show CDR1 as SGHTA and CDR2 as FQGNSA. V lost 8 bases, J lost 9 bases, and 9 bases stayed unmatched. CDR3 length: 13 residues.